The TCR beta chain under discussion was sequenced for a study of beta chain features in type 1 diabetes. As to this clone: Its antigen is unidentified.

The study reverse transcribed the entire isolated RNA, so it sequenced expressed TCRB transcripts. For naive, central memory and regulatory T cell samples, reads averaged about 3.5 million. The protocol was immunoSEQ multiplex PCR, while the TCRdb copy is restricted to in-frame clones and leaves out a portion. This table holds 300,000 to 400,000 clones, around 10% found once. Regarding the study as a whole: Across all four CD4+ subsets, people with type 1 diabetes showed modestly shorter TCRB CDR3s. When VDJ junctions were examined, type 1 diabetes patients showed fewer insertions and more deletions. It was possible that PCR favored shorter templates, equally so in patients and controls.

The receptor was isolated from a man aged 30-40 years with type 1 diabetes. The sample taken for sequencing was central memory CD4+ T cells from blood.

This CDR3 is CASSLNGQGNTIYF. The CDR3 DNA reads as TGTGCCAGCAGCTTAAACGGACAGGGAAACACCATATATTTT. V and J are TRBV7-8 and TRBJ1-3, with D possibly matching TRBD1 (6 bases). The ends were cut back, 2 bases at V and 4 bases at J, with 9 bases in the middle. This CDR3 region has 14 residues. The germline CDR1 and CDR2 sequences are SGHVS and FQNEAQ. The entire variable domain, with the rest obtained from reference TRBV7-8 and TRBJ1-3, is as follows: GAGVSQSPRYKVAKRGQDVALRCDPISGHVSLFWYQQALGQGPEFLTYFQNEAQLDKSGLPSDRFFAERPEGSVSTLKIQRTQQEDSAVYLCASSLNGQGNTIYFGEGSWLTVV.